The 27 T cell receptor beta chains given below trace back to one sample, sequenced in a study of regulatory T cells in long-lasting Graves disease. Time point denoted: newly diagnosed GD, antithyroid drugs for less than 3 months. From RNA extracted from PBMCs, the TCR library was made. Relying on iRepertoire HTBI primers and Arm-PCR of CDR3 regions, the team built TCR beta libraries. MiXCR, applied by TCRdb to the multiplex PCR reads, yields one record per CDR3 protein. The sample lists more than 400,000 distinct CDR3 sequences, about a sixth occurring once. The same sample was also used in a study of T cells in Graves' hyperthyroidism and ophthalmopathy.

The input for sequencing was peripheral blood mononuclear cells (PBMCs), taken at new diagnosis, from a patient treated with antithyroid drugs. The receptor set was obtained from a man aged 40-49 years with Graves disease.

At least ten counts were recorded for this clonotype. The chain couples TRBV6-5 to TRBJ2-5; 9 nucleotides match TRBD2. The V gene end was trimmed by 2 bases and the J gene end by 9 bases; junction bases not matched to a gene: 4. This CDR3 contains 13 residues. The germline gives CDR1 MNHEY, CDR2 SVGAGI. The CDR3 DNA follows: TGTGCCAGCAGTTACGGGCGGGAGGGGCCCCAGTACTTC. It encodes CASSYGREGPQYF.

With regard to this clonotype: This may come from a read error, since a much larger clone is one base off. Lacking the conserved final phenylalanine or tryptophan, this CDR3 likely reflects a read error. V is TRBV18 and J is TRBJ2-1; 8 bases are shared with TRBD2. TRBJ2-5 explains the end of the DNA better; the J call may be wrong. The CDR3 consists of 14 residues. Per germline, CDR1 KGHSH and CDR2 LQKENI. CDR3 loop: CASSRSGGKETQYY. DNA of the CDR3: TGTGCCAGCTCGAGGAGCGGGGGAAAAGAGACCCAGTACTAC.

The rearrangement joins TRBV11-2 to TRBJ2-1, with D possibly matching TRBD2 (6 bases). Trimming took 2 bases from V and 1 from J, leaving 9 bases between them. The CDR3 has 15 amino acids. The V gene's germline CDR1 is SGHAT and CDR2 FQNNGV. The CDR3 DNA is TGTGCCAGCAGCTTAATGGCGGGATCCTACAATGAGCAGTTCTTC. Protein product: CASSLMAGSYNEQFF.

This clonotype appeared many times. This rearrangement joins TRBV18 to TRBJ1-2; 7 nucleotides agree with TRBD1. This CDR3 region has 16 residues. The V gene's germline CDR1 is KGHSH and CDR2 LQKENI. J gave up 3 bases and V 5 bases, and 12 bases lay outside the gene matches. The CDR3 loop reads CASSTTGQATDYGYTF. Here the CDR3 DNA reads TGTGCCAGCTCAACTACAGGACAGGCCACAGACTATGGCTACACCTTC. Based on the CDR3 plus reference TRBV18 and TRBJ1-2, the full variable domain is NAGVMQNPRHLVRRRGQEARLRCSPMKGHSHVYWYRQLPEEGLKFMVYLQKENIIDESGMPKERFSAEFPKEGPSILRIQQVVRGDSAAYFCASSTTGQATDYGYTFGSGTRLTVV.

This clonotype was seen many times. V and J are TRBV2 and TRBJ2-1, with 13 bases fitting TRBD2. The germline gives CDR1 SNHLY, CDR2 FYNNEI. CDR3 length: 17 residues. The V and J ends lost 6 bases and 10 bases, in that order; junction bases with no gene match: 15. This CDR3 reads CASRWILGTSGIMEQFF. DNA of the CDR3: TGTGCCAGCAGATGGATCCTGGGGACTAGCGGGATAATGGAGCAGTTCTTC.

The chain uses TRBV7-9 and TRBJ2-7, with 8 bases matching TRBD2. Germline CDR1 and CDR2: SEHNR and FQNEAQ (reference sequence). The CDR3 totals 17 residues. V trimming: 7 bases; J trimming: 4 bases; junction bases outside the gene matches: 18. Written as DNA, the CDR3 is TGTGCCAGCAATATGGCAGGACCGGGACTAGAGAGTTACGAGCAGTACTTC. Residues: CASNMAGPGLESYEQYF.

This CDR3 is CASTRTVNQPQHF. As DNA, the CDR3 is TGTGCCAGCACCAGGACAGTAAATCAGCCCCAGCATTTT. The chain combines TRBV28 with TRBJ1-5; a weak D match, TRBD1 (6 bases). Looked up from germline, CDR1 is MDHEN and CDR2 is SYDVKM. The CDR3 covers 13 residues. V lost 7 bases to trimming and J lost 4 bases, with 11 bases between them.

The chain is built from TRBV4-1 and TRBJ2-1; D is possibly TRBD2 (7 bases). V was pared by 1 base and J by 0 bases, with 19 bases between. The germline gives CDR1 MGHRA, CDR2 YSYEKL. This CDR3 has 19 residues. The CDR3 sequence: CASSQVRGAGVSSYNEQFF. For the CDR3, the DNA is TGCGCCAGCAGCCAAGTTAGGGGGGCGGGAGTTAGCTCCTACAATGAGCAGTTCTTC.

This clonotype occurred many times. The gene calls are TRBV2 and TRBJ2-1; D uncertain. The CDR3 is made up of 13 amino acids. Germline CDR1 SNHLY, CDR2 FYNNEI. V lost 5 bases and J lost 5, with 10 bases in between. The CDR3 region is CASSKTPDNEQFF. In DNA form, the CDR3 reads TGTGCCAGCAGTAAGACCCCCGACAATGAGCAGTTCTTC.

This clonotype was found many times. The chain carries TRBV5-1 and TRBJ2-7; D may be TRBD1 (6 bases). The CDR3 is made up of 13 amino acids. V gave up 0 bases and J gave up 5 bases, with 9 bases separating them. Germline CDR1 reads SGHRS; CDR2 reads YFSETQ. This CDR3 is CASSLAWDNEQYF. In DNA, the CDR3 is TGCGCCAGCAGCTTGGCCTGGGACAACGAGCAGTACTTC.

This clonotype was picked up many times. The CDR3: CSANRDSSSGELFF. The CDR3 nucleotides read TGCAGTGCTAATAGGGACTCGAGTTCGGGGGAGCTGTTTTTT. V usage is TRBV20-1 and J usage is TRBJ2-2, with D perhaps matching TRBD2 (6 bases). V dropped 4 bases and J dropped 8 bases, with 17 bases sitting between them. This CDR3 has 14 amino acids. Germline CDR1 DFQATT, CDR2 SNEGSKA (reference sequence).

This clonotype showed up many times. The chain couples TRBV7-2 to TRBJ1-2, with D possibly matching TRBD1 (5 bases). Germline CDR1 SGHTA, CDR2 FQGNSA. The CDR3 consists of 13 residues. Trimming removed 4 bases from V and 7 bases from J, with 13 bases in between. The CDR3 DNA reads TGTGCCAGCAGCTGGGGGTCGGGCGGTGGCTACACCTTC. This translates into CASSWGSGGGYTF. The full variable domain, its missing parts supplied by reference TRBV7-2 and TRBJ1-2, is GAGVSQSPSNKVTEKGKDVELRCDPISGHTALYWYRQSLGQGLEFLIYFQGNSAPDKSGLPSDRFSAERTGGSVSTLTIQRTQQEDSAVYLCASSWGSGGGYTFGSGTRLTVV.

The genes are TRBV28 and TRBJ2-7; TRBD2 matches 12 bases. CDR1 is MDHEN and CDR2 is SYDVKM in the germline V gene. Losses at the gene ends were 5 bases for V and 6 bases for J; bases not matched to a gene: 11. The CDR3 runs 16 residues. CDR3 in amino acids: CASSPRTSGNPLEQYF. In DNA form, the CDR3 reads TGTGCCAGCAGTCCGAGGACTAGCGGGAACCCTCTCGAGCAGTACTTC.

The chain is built from TRBV4-1 and TRBJ1-5; no clear D. Germline V gives CDR1 MGHRA, CDR2 YSYEKL. CDR3 length: 15 residues. The ends were cut back, 3 bases at V and 3 bases at J, with 12 bases in the middle. For the CDR3, the DNA is TGCGCCAGCAGCCATCCGACGCGGGACAATCAGCCCCAGCATTTT. Its protein is CASSHPTRDNQPQHF.

This clonotype was observed a few times. A much larger clone sits a single nucleotide away, making a read error possible. The CDR3 does not close with the conserved phenylalanine or tryptophan, likely indicating a read error. The chain uses TRBV6-1 and TRBJ2-1; TRBD2 matches at 7 bases. The CDR3 has 15 residues. V dropped 6 bases and J dropped 1; count of bases not matched to a gene: 6. CDR1 and CDR2 (germline): MNHNS, SASEGT. DNA for the CDR3: TGTGCCAGCAGCAAGCGGGATCGGTCCTACAATGAGCAGTTCCTC. Translating it yields CASSKRDRSYNEQFL.

This clonotype appeared many times. This chain joins TRBV5-1 and TRBJ2-7; TRBD1 is a possible D gene (5 bases). Germline CDR1 and CDR2: SGHRS and YFSETQ. The V end was cut by 0 bases, the J end by 2 bases, with 12 bases between. The CDR3 consists of 15 residues. The chain's CDR3 is CASSLGQGLTYEQYF. DNA for the CDR3: TGCGCCAGCAGCTTGGGGCAGGGATTGACCTACGAGCAGTACTTC.

This clonotype was seen repeatedly, ten times or more. The V and J genes are TRBV30 and TRBJ1-1; TRBD1 is a possible D gene (5 bases). Trimming stripped 2 bases from V and 2 bases from J, with 12 bases between. The CDR3 consists of 14 residues. Germline assignment: CDR1 GTSNPN and CDR2 SVGIG (reference sequence). DNA of the CDR3: TGTGCCTGGAGTTTCAGACAGTCCAACACTGAAGCTTTCTTT. Residues: CAWSFRQSNTEAFF.

For this clonotype: Mismatch with germline at one junction end may stem from a read error. The CDR3 region is CSVEKTGGSQGTQYF. In DNA form, the CDR3 reads TGCAGCGTTGAAAAGACCGGGGGGTCCCAAGGGACCCAGTACTTC. This sequence joins TRBV29-1 and TRBJ2-5; 7 nucleotides align to TRBD2. This CDR3 has 15 amino acids. Germline CDR1 is SQVTM and CDR2 is ANQGSEA.

This clonotype was seen at least ten times. The CDR3 is CASRRTAVGYGYTF. The DNA for the CDR3 is TGTGCCAGCAGGCGTACTGCGGTTGGCTATGGCTACACCTTC. The chain carries TRBV2 and TRBJ1-2; unclear D gene. The V gene's germline CDR1 is SNHLY and CDR2 FYNNEI. V dropped 6 bases and J dropped 4 bases, with 15 bases sitting between them. This CDR3 region has 14 residues.

Notes on this clonotype: A much larger clonotype is one base distant, so this may be a read error. The rearrangement joins TRBV18 to TRBJ1-1; D not certain. Germline CDR1 KGHSH, CDR2 LQKENI. This CDR3 has 14 amino acids. V lost 2 bases, J lost 6 bases, and 13 bases lay in between. The DNA of the CDR3 is TGTGCCAGCTCACCATACGGAGGAGACGCTGAAGCTTTCTTT. Translating gives CASSPYGGDAEAFF.

The V call is TRBV28, the J call TRBJ2-1; D is perhaps TRBD1 or TRBD2 (5 bases each). The CDR3 has 13 amino acids. Trimming shortened V by 5 bases and J by 5 bases, and 10 bases separated the two germline ends. Looked up from germline, CDR1 is MDHEN and CDR2 is SYDVKM. CDR3 protein: CASSLGVHNEQFF. CDR3 in DNA: TGTGCCAGCAGTCTGGGGGTACACAATGAGCAGTTCTTC.

This clonotype was detected many times. The genes are TRBV28 and TRBJ1-5; 10 bases are a match to TRBD1. The J segment lost 3 bases and the V segment lost 6 bases, leaving 2 bases of the junction unmatched. This CDR3 region has 14 residues. Germline assignment: CDR1 MDHEN and CDR2 SYDVKM. CDR3 coding DNA: TGTGCCAGCAGGGACAGGGGGTTCAATCAGCCCCAGCATTTT. Translation: CASRDRGFNQPQHF.

Ten or more counts support this clonotype. V and J are TRBV20-1 and TRBJ2-1; the match to TRBD2 covers 9 bases. This CDR3 is 18 amino acids long. V was pared by 6 bases and J by 1 base, with 16 bases of the junction left unmatched. Germline V gene lookup returns CDR1 DFQATT and CDR2 SNEGSKA (reference sequence). In nucleotides, the CDR3 is TGCAGTGCGCCCCAGATCGCGGGAGGGCGAGGATCCTACAATGAGCAGTTCTTC. Translating it yields CSAPQIAGGRGSYNEQFF.

This clonotype was picked up many times. This sequence joins TRBV24-1 and TRBJ1-1, with a tentative D call TRBD1 (5 bases). Germline CDR1 is KGHDR and CDR2 is SFDVKD. The ends were cut back, 7 bases at V and 6 bases at J, with 20 bases in the middle. CDR3 length equals 15 residues. This chain's CDR3 is CATSRLSSRGSEAFF. In nucleotides, the CDR3 is TGTGCCACCAGCAGACTCAGTTCAAGGGGATCTGAAGCTTTCTTT.

This clonotype showed up just a few times. The rearrangement joins TRBV20-1 to TRBJ2-1; TRBD1 aligns across 9 bases. The CDR3 extends over 15 amino acids. The junction had 14 bases not matched to a gene; V was cut back by 4 bases and J by 10 bases. CDR1 is DFQATT and CDR2 is SNEGSKA in the germline V gene (reference sequence). The CDR3 sequence is CSAIWGRTGDREQFF. CDR3 DNA: TGCAGTGCTATTTGGGGAAGGACAGGGGATAGGGAGCAGTTCTTC.

This clonotype was seen ten or more times. The chain combines TRBV2 with TRBJ2-7; TRBD2 matches at 11 bases. Germline CDR1 and CDR2: SNHLY and FYNNEI. The CDR3 has 13 amino acids. V shed 6 bases, J shed 5 bases, and the junction held 3 bases outside the gene matches. CDR3 nucleotide sequence: TGTGCCAGCAGAGTACTAGCGGGAGACGAGCAGTACTTC. Amino acids: CASRVLAGDEQYF.

The table lists this clonotype with many counts. The V call is TRBV19, the J call TRBJ2-1; D is perhaps TRBD2 (6 bases). With 7 bases removed from V and 5 bases from J, the gap between germline ends came to 21 bases. Germline V CDR1 and CDR2: LNHDA, SQIVND (reference sequence). The CDR3 is 16 residues long. CDR3 loop: CASTPLSGGTNNEQFF. DNA for the CDR3: TGTGCCAGTACTCCCCTGAGTGGGGGGACCAACAATGAGCAGTTCTTC.